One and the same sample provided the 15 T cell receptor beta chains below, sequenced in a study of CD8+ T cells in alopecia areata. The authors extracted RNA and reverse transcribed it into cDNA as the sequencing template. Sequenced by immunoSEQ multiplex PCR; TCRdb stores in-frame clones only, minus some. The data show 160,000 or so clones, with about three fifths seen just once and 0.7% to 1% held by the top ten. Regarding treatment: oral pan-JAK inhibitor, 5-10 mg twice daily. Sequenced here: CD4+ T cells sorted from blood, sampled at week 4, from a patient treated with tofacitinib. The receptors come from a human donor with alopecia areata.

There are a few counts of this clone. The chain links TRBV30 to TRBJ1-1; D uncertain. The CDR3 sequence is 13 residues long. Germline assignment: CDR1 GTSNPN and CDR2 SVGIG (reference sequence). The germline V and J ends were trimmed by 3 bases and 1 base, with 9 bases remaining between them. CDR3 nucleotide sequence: TGTGCCTGGAGGAAGGACCCGAACACTGAAGCTTTCTTT. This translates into CAWRKDPNTEAFF.

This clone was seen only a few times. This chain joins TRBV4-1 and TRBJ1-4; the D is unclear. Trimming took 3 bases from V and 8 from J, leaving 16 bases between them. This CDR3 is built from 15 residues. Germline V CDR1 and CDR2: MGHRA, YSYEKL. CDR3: CASSHPFVSREKLFF. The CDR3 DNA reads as TGCGCCAGCAGCCACCCTTTCGTGTCAAGGGAAAAACTGTTTTTT.

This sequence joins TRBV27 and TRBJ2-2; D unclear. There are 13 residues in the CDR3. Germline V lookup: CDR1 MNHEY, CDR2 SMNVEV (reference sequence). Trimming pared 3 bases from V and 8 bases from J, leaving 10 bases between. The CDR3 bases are TGTGCCAGCAGTTTTGACCGTCGGGGGGAGCTGTTTTTT. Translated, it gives CASSFDRRGELFF.

The CDR3 loop reads CASSLTGAVTGYTF. CDR3 in DNA: TGTGCCAGCAGCTTAACAGGGGCTGTGACCGGCTACACCTTC. V and J are TRBV14 and TRBJ1-2; TRBD1 matches at 7 bases. From germline, CDR1 is SGHDN and CDR2 FVKESK. Germline trimming cut 5 bases from V and 8 bases from J; bases unmatched to any gene: 11. This CDR3 contains 14 residues.

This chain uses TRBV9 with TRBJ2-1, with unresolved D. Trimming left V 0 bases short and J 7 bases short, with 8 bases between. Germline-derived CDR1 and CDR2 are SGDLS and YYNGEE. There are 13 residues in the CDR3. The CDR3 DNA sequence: TGTGCCAGCAGCGTAGCAACATTGAATGAGCAGTTCTTC. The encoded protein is CASSVATLNEQFF. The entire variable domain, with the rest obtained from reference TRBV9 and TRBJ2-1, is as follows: DSGVTQTPKHLITATGQRVTLRCSPRSGDLSVYWYQQSLDQGLQFLIQYYNGEERAKGNILERFSAQQFPDLHSELNLSSLELGDSALYFCASSVATLNEQFFGPGTRLTVL.

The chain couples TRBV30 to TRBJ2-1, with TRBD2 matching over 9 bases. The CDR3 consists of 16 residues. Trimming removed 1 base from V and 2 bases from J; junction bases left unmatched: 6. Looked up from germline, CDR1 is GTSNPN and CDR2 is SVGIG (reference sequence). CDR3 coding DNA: TGTGCCTGGAGTGGGGGACTAGCCGGGACCTACAATGAGCAGTTCTTC. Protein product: CAWSGGLAGTYNEQFF.

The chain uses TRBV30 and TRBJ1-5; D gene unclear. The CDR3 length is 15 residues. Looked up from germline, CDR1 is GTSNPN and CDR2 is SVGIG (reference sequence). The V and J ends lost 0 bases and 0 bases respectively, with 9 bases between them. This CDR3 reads CAWSVRLDSNQPQHF. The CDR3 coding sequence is TGTGCCTGGAGTGTACGGCTAGATAGCAATCAGCCCCAGCATTTT.

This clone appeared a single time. The CDR3 loop reads CASRRTSGAQETQYF. Written as DNA, the CDR3 is TGTGCCAGCAGGCGGACTAGCGGGGCGCAAGAGACCCAGTACTTC. The V gene is TRBV7-9, the J gene TRBJ2-5, with 12 nucleotides matching TRBD2. V trimming: 6 bases; J trimming: 2 bases; junction bases outside the gene matches: 4. CDR1 is SEHNR, CDR2 FQNEAQ, per germline (reference sequence). This CDR3 is 15 amino acids long.

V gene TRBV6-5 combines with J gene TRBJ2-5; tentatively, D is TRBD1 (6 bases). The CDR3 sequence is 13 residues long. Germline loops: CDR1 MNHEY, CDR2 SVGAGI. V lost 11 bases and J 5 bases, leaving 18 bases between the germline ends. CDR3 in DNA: TGTGCCCTCCAAACCTTAACAGGGGAGACCCAGTACTTC. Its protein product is CALQTLTGETQYF.

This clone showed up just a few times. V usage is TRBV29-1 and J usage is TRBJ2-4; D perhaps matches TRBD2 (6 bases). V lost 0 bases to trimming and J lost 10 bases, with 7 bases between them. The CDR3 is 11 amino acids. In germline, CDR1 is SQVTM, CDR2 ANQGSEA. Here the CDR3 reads CSVEDRGIQYF. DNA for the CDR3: TGCAGCGTTGAAGATCGGGGGATTCAGTACTTC.

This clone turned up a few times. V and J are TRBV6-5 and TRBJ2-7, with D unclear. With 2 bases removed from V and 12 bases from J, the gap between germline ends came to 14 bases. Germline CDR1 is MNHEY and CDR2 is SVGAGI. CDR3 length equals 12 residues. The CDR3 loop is CASSYGPTGLYF. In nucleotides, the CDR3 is TGTGCCAGCAGTTACGGCCCGACCGGGCTGTACTTC.

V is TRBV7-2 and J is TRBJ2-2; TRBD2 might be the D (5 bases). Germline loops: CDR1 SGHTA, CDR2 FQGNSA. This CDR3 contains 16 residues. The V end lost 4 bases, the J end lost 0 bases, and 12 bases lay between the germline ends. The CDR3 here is CASSWLGLTNTGELFF. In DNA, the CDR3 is TGTGCCAGCAGCTGGCTCGGACTCACGAACACCGGGGAGCTGTTTTTT.

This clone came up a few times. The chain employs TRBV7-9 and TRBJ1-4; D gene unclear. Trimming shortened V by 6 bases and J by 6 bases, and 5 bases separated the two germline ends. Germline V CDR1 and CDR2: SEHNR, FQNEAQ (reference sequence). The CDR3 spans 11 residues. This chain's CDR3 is CASSPYEKLFF. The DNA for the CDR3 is TGTGCCAGCAGTCCATATGAAAAACTGTTTTTT.

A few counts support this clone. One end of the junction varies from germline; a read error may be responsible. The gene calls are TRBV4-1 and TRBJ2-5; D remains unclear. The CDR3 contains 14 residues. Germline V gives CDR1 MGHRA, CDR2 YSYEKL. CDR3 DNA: TGTGCCAGCAGCCAAGGCCCCCTCGAGGAGACCCAGTACTTC. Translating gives CASSQGPLEETQYF.

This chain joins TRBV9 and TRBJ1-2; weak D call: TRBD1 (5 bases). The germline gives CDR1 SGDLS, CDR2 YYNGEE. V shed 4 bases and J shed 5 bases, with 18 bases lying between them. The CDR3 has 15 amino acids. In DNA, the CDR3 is TGTGCCAGCAGCTCTGGGGGGGACCCACCTTATGGCTACACCTTC. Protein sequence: CASSSGGDPPYGYTF.